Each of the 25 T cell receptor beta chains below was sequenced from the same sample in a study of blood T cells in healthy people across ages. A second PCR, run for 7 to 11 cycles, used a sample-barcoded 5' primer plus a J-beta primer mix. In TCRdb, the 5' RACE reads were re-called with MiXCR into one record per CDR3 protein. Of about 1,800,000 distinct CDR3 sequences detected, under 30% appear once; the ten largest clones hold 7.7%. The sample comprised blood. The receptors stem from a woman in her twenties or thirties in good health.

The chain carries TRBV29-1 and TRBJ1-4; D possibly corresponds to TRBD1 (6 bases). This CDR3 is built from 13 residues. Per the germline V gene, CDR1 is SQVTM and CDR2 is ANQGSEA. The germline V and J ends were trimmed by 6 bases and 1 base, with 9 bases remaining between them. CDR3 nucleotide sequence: TGCAGCGTACGGGGACAAACTAATGAAAAACTGTTTTTT. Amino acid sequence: CSVRGQTNEKLFF.

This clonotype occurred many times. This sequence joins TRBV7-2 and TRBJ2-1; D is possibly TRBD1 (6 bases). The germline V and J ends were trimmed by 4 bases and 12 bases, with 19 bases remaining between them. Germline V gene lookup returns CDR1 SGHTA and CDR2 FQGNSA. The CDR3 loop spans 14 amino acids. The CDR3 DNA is TGTGCCAGCAGCTCATTATTGGGCATACAGGGGCAGTTCTTC. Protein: CASSSLLGIQGQFF.

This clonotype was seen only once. The CDR3 region is CSASPAGGGTTANHNEQYF. The CDR3 DNA sequence: TGCAGTGCTAGCCCGGCGGGCGGGGGGACAACAGCGAATCACAATGAGCAGTACTTC. The rearrangement uses TRBV20-1 and TRBJ2-5, with 8 positions matching TRBD2. Germline loops: CDR1 DFQATT, CDR2 SNEGSKA (reference sequence). This CDR3 spans 19 amino acids. Trimming at V came to 3 bases and at J to 11 bases, leaving 29 bases not matched to a gene.

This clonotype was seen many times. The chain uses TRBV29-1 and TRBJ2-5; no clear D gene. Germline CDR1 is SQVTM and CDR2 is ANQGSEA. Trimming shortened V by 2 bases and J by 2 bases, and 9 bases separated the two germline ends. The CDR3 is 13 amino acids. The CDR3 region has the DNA TGCAGCGTTGAAAGTACGGCACAAGAGACCCAGTACTTC. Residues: CSVESTAQETQYF.

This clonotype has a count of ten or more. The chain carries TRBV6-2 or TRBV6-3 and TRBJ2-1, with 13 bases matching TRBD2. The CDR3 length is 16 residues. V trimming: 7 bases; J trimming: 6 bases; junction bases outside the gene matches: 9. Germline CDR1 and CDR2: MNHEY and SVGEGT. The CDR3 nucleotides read TGTGCCAGCACCTACCGGACTAGCGGGAGAACCAATGAGCAGTTCTTC. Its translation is CASTYRTSGRTNEQFF.

The CDR3 DNA reads TGCGCCAGCAGCCAAGATGAGGGGTGGGAGCAGTACTTC. This sequence encodes CASSQDEGWEQYF. This chain joins TRBV4-3 and TRBJ2-7; the D gene could be TRBD1 or TRBD2 (5 bases each). The germline V gene encodes CDR1 LGHNA and CDR2 YSLEER. The CDR3 runs 13 residues. V lost 0 bases to trimming and J lost 7 bases, with 10 bases between them.

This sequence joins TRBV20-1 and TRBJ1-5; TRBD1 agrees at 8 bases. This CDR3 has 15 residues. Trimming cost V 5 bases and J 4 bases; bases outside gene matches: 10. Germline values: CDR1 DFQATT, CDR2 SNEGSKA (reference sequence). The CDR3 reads CSAAPVDRVNQPQHF. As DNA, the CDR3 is TGCAGTGCTGCCCCCGTGGACAGGGTGAATCAGCCCCAGCATTTT.

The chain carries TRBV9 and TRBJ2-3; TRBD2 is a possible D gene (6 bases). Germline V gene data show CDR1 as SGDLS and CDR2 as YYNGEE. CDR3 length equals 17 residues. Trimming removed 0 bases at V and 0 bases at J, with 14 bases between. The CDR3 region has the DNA TGTGCCAGCAGCGTAGGTGGTGGCGGGGCCAGCACAGATACGCAGTATTTT. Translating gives CASSVGGGGASTDTQYF. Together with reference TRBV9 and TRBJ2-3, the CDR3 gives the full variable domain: DSGVTQTPKHLITATGQRVTLRCSPRSGDLSVYWYQQSLDQGLQFLIQYYNGEERAKGNILERFSAQQFPDLHSELNLSSLELGDSALYFCASSVGGGGASTDTQYFGPGTRLTVL.

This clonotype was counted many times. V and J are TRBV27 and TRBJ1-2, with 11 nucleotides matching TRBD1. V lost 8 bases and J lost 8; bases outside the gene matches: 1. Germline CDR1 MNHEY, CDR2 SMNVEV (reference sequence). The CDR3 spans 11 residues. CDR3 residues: CASRTGGGYTF. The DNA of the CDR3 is TGTGCCAGCCGGACAGGGGGCGGCTACACCTTC.

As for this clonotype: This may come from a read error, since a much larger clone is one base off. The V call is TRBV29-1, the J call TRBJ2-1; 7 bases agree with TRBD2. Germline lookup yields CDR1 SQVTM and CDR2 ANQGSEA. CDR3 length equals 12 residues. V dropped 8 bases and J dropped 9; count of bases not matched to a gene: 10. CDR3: CSFLGGEAEQFF. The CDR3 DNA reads TGCAGCTTTCTGGGGGGGGAGGCTGAGCAGTTCTTC.

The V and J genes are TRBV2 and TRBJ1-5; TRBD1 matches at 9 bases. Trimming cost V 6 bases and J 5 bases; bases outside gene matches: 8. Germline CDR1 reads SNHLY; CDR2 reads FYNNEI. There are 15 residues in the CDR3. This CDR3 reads CASSRSTGGDQPQHF. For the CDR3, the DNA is TGTGCCAGCAGCCGTAGTACAGGGGGCGATCAGCCCCAGCATTTT.

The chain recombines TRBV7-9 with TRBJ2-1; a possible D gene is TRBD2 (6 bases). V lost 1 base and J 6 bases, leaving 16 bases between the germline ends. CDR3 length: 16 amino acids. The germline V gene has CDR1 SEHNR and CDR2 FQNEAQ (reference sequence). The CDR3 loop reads CASSLESSSGFNEQFF. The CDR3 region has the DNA TGTGCCAGCAGCTTAGAAAGTAGTAGCGGTTTCAATGAGCAGTTCTTC.

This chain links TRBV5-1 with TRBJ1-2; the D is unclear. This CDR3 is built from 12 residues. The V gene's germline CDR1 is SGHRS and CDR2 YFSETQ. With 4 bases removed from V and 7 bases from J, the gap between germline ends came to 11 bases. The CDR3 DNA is TGCGCCAGCAGCGATCCTGGCGGTGGCTACACCTTC. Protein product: CASSDPGGGYTF.

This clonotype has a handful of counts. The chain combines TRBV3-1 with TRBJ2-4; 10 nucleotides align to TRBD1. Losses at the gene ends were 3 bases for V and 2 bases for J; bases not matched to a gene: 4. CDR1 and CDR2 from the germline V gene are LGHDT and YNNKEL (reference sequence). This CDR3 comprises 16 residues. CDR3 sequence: CASSQTGGSSKNIQYF. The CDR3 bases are TGTGCCAGCAGCCAGACAGGGGGCTCGTCCAAAAACATTCAGTACTTC.

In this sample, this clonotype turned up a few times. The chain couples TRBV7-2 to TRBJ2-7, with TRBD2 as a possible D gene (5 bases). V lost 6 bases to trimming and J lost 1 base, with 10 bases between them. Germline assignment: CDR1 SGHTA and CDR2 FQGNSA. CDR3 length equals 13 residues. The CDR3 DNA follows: TGTGCCAGCAGGTTGGACTTATCCTACGAGCAGTACTTC. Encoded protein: CASRLDLSYEQYF.

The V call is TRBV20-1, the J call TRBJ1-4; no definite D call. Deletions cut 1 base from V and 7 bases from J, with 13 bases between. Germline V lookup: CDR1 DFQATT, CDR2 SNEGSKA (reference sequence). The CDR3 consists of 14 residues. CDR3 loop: CSARAGGRSEKLFF. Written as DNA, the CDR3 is TGCAGTGCTAGAGCTGGAGGGAGGAGTGAAAAACTGTTTTTT.

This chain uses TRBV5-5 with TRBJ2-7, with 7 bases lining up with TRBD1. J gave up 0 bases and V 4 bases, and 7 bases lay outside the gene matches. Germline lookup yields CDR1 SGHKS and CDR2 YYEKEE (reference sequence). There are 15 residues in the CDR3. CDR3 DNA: TGTGCCAGCAGCCTGCTCTGGGACAGCTCCTACGAGCAGTACTTC. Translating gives CASSLLWDSSYEQYF. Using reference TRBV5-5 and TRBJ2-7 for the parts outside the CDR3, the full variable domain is DAGVTQSPTHLIKTRGQQVTLRCSPISGHKSVSWYQQVLGQGPQFIFQYYEKEERGRGNFPDRFSARQFPNYSSELNVNALLLGDSALYLCASSLLWDSSYEQYFGPGTRLTVT.

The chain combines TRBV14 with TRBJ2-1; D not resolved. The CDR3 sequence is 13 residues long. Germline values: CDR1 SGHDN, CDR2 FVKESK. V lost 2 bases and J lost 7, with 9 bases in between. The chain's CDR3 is CASSQRSLNEQFF. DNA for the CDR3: TGTGCCAGCAGCCAACGATCGTTAAATGAGCAGTTCTTC.

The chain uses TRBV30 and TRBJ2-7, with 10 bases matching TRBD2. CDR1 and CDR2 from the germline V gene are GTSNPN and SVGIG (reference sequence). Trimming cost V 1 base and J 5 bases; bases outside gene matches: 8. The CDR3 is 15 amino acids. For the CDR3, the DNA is TGTGCCTGGAGTGAGGGTCTAGCGGGAGTGAACGAGCAGTACTTC. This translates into CAWSEGLAGVNEQYF.

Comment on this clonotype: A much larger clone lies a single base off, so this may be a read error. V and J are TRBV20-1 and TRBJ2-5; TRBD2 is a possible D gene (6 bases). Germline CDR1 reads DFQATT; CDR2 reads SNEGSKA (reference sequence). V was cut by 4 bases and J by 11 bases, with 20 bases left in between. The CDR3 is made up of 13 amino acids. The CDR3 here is CSATGLQNNEQYF. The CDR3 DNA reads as TGCAGTGCTACGGGACTGCAGAACAATGAGCAGTACTTC.

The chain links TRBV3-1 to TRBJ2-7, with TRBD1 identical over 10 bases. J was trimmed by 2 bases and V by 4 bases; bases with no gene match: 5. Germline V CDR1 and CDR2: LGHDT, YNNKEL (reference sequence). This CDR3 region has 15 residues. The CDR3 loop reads CASSRGDRGPYEQYF. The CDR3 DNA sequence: TGTGCCAGCAGCCGTGGGGACAGGGGTCCCTACGAGCAGTACTTC.

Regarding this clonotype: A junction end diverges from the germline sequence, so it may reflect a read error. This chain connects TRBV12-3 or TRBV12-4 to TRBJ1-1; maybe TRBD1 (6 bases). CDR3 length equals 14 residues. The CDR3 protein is CASRLVEGGTEAFF. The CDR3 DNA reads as TGTGCCAGCAGGTTAGTCGAAGGGGGGACTGAAGCTTTCTTT.

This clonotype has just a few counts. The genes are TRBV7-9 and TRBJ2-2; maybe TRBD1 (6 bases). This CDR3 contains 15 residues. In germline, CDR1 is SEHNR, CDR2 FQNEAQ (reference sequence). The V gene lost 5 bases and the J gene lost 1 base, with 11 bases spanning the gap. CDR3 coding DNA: TGTGCCAGCAGCCCAGAGACAGGGAACACCGGGGAGCTGTTTTTT. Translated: CASSPETGNTGELFF.

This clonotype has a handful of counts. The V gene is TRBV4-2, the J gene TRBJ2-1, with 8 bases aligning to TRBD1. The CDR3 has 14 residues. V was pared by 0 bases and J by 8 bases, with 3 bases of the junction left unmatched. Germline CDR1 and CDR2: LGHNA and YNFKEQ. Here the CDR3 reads CASSQETGVDEQFF. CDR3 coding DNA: TGTGCCAGCAGCCAAGAGACAGGGGTTGATGAGCAGTTCTTC.

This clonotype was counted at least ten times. The CDR3 nucleotides read TGTGCCAGCAGTTATACAGTCAATCAGCCCCAGCATTTT. This codes for CASSYTVNQPQHF. The chain employs TRBV12-3 or TRBV12-4 and TRBJ1-5, with D unresolved. V lost 4 bases and J lost 3, with 7 bases in between. CDR3 length: 13 amino acids.